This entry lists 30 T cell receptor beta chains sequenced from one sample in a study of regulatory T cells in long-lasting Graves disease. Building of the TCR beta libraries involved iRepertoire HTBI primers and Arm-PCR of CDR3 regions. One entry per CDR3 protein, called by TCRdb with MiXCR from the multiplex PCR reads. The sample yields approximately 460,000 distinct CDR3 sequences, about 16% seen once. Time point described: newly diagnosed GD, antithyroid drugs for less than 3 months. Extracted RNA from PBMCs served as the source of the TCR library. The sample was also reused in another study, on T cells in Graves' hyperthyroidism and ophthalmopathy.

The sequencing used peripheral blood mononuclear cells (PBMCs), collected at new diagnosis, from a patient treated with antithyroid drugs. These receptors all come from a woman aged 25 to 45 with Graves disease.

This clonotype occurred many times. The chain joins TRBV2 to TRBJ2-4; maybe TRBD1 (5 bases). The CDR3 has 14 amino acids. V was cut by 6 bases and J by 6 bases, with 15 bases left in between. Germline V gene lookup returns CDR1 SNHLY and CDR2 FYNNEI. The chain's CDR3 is CASRASGSGNIQYF. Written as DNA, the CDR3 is TGTGCCAGCAGGGCGTCAGGGTCTGGAAACATTCAGTACTTC. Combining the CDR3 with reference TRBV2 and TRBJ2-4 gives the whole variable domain EPEVTQTPSHQVTQMGQEVILRCVPISNHLYFYWYRQILGQKVEFLVSFYNNEISEKSEIFDDQFSVERPDGSNFTLKIRSTKLEDSAMYFCASRASGSGNIQYFGAGTRLSVL.

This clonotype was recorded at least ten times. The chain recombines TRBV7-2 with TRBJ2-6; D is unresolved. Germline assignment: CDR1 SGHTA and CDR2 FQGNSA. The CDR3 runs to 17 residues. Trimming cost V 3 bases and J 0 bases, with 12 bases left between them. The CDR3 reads CASSFGSPSSGANVLTF. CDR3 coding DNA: TGTGCCAGCAGCTTCGGGTCCCCGAGCTCTGGGGCCAACGTCCTGACTTTC.

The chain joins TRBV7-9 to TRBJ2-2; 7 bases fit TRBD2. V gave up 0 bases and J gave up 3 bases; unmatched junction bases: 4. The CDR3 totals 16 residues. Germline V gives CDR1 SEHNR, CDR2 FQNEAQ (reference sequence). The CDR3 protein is CASSLARTSYTGELFF. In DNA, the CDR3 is TGTGCCAGCAGCTTAGCCCGGACTAGTTACACCGGGGAGCTGTTTTTT. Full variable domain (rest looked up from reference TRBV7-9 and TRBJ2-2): DTGVSQNPRHKITKRGQNVTFRCDPISEHNRLYWYRQTLGQGPEFLTYFQNEAQLEKSRLLSDRFSAERPKGSFSTLEIQRTEQGDSAMYLCASSLARTSYTGELFFGEGSRLTVL.

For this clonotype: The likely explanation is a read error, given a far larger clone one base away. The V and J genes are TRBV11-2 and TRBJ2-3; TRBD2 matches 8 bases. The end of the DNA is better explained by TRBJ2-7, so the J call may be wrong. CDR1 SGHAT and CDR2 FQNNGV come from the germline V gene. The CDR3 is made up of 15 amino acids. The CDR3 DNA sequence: TGTGCCAGCAGCCTCGAAGGTAGCGGGATAGGAGAGCAGTACTTC. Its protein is CASSLEGSGIGEQYF.

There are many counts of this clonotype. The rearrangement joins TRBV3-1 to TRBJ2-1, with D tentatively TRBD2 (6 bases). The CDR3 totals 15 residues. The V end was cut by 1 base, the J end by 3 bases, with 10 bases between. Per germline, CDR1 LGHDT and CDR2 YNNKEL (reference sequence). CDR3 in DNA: TGTGCCAGCAGCCAAGTGGAGGGAGTCTACAATGAGCAGTTCTTC. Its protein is CASSQVEGVYNEQFF.

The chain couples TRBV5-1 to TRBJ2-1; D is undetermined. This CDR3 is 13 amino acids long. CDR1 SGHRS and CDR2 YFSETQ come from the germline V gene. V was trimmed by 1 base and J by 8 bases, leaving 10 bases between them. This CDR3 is CASSLIVWDEQFF. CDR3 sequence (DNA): TGCGCCAGCAGCTTGATCGTCTGGGATGAGCAGTTCTTC. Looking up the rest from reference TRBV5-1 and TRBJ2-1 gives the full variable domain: KAGVTQTPRYLIKTRGQQVTLSCSPISGHRSVSWYQQTPGQGLQFLFEYFSETQRNKGNFPGRFSGRQFSNSRSEMNVSTLELGDSALYLCASSLIVWDEQFFGPGTRLTVL.

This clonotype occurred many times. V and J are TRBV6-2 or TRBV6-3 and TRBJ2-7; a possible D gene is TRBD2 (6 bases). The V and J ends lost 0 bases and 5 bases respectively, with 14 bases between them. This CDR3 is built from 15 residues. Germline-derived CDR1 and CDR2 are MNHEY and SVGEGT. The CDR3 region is CASSYSWRASDEQYF. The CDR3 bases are TGTGCCAGCAGTTACTCCTGGAGGGCCAGCGACGAGCAGTACTTC.

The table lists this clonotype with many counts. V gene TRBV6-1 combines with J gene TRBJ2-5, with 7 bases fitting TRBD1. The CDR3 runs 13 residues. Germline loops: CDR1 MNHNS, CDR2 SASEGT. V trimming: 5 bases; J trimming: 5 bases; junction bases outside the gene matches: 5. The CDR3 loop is CASSMDRLETQYF. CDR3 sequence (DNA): TGTGCCAGCAGTATGGACAGGCTGGAGACCCAGTACTTC.

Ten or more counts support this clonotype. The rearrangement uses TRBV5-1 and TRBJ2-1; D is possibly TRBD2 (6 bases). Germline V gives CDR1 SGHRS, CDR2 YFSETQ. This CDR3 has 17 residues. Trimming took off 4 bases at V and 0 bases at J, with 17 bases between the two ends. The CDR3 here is CASSQTARESSYNEQFF. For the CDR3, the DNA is TGCGCCAGCAGCCAAACCGCACGGGAGTCCTCCTACAATGAGCAGTTCTTC.

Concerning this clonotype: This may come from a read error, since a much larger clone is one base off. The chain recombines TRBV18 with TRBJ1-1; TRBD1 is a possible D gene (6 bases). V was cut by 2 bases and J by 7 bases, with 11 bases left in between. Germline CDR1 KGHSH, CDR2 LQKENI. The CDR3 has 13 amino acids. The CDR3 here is CASSPSQGYEAFF. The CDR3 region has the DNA TGTGCCAGCTCACCAAGCCAGGGGTATGAAGCTTTCTTT.

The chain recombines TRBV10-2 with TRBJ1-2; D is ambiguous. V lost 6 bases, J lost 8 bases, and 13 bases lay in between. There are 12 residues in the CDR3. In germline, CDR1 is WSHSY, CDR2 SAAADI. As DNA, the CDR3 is TGCGCCAGCAGGACCCCGAGTGGAGGCTACACCTTC. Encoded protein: CASRTPSGGYTF.

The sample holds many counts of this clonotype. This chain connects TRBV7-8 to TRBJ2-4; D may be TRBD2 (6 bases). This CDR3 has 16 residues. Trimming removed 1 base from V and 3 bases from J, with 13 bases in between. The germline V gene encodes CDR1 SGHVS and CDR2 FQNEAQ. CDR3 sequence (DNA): TGTGCCAGCAGCTTAGGGGGCGGGGTACTCAAAAACATTCAGTACTTC. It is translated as CASSLGGGVLKNIQYF.

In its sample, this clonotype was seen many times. This CDR3 reads CASSYSAAGGSYEQYF. The CDR3 DNA sequence: TGTGCCAGCAGTTACTCTGCTGCGGGAGGTTCCTACGAGCAGTACTTC. This sequence joins TRBV6-2 or TRBV6-3 and TRBJ2-7, with 8 bases matching TRBD2. CDR1 is MNHEY and CDR2 is SVGEGT in the germline V gene. The CDR3 length is 16 residues. V trimming: 0 bases; J trimming: 1 base; junction bases outside the gene matches: 5.

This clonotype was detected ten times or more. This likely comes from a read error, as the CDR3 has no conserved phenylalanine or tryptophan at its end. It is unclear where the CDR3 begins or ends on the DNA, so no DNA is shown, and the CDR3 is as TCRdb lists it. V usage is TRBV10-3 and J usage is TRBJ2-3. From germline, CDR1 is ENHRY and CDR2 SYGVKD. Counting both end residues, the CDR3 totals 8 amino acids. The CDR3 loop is CAISDPPI.

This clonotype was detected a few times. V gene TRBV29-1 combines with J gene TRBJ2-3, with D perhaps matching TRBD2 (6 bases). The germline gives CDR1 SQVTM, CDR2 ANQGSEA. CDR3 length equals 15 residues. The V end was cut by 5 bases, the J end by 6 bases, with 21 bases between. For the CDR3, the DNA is TGCAGCGTTCAAGGACTAATGGTGACGGCGGATACGCAGTATTTT. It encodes CSVQGLMVTADTQYF.

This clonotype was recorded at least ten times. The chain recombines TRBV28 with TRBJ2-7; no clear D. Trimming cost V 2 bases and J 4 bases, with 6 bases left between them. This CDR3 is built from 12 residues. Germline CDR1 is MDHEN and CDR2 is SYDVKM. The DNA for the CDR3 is TGTGCCAGCAGTTTACCCCATTACGAGCAGTACTTC. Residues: CASSLPHYEQYF.

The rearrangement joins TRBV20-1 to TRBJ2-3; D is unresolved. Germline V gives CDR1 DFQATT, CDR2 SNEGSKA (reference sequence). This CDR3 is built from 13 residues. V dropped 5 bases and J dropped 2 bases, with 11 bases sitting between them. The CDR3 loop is CSALEQYTDTQYF. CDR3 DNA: TGCAGTGCTCTTGAGCAGTACACAGATACGCAGTATTTT.

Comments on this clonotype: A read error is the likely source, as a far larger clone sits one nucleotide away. The CDR3 nucleotides are TGTGCCGGCAGCTTCCCACCAGAGACCCAGTACTTC. This translates into CAGSFPPETQYF. The chain carries TRBV11-2 and TRBJ2-5; D is unclear. The CDR3 is 12 residues long. Germline V gene lookup returns CDR1 SGHAT and CDR2 FQNNGV.

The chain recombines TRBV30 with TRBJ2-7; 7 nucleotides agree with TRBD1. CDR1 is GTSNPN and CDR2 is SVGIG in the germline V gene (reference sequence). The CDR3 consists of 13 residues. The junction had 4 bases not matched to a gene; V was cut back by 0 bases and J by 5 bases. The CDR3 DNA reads TGTGCCTGGAGTGTACAGGGGAATGACGAGCAGTACTTC. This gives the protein CAWSVQGNDEQYF.

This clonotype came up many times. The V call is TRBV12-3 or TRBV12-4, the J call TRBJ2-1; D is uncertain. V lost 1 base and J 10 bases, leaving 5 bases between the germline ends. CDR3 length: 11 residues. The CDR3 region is CASSLGEEQFF. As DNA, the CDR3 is TGTGCCAGCAGTTTAGGTGAGGAGCAGTTCTTC.

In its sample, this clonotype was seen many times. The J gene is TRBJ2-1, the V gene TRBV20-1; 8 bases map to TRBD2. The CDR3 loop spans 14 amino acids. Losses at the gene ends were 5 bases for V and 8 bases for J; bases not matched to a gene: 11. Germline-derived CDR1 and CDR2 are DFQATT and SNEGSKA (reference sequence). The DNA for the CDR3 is TGCAGTGCTTTACTCGGGAGGGCCAGGGATGAGCAGTTCTTC. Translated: CSALLGRARDEQFF.

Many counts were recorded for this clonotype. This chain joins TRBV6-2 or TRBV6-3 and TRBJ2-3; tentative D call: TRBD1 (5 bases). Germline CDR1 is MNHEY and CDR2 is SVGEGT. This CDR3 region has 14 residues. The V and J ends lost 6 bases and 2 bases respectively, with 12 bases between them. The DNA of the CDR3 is TGTGCCAGCAGGAGACAGAGATCCACAGATACGCAGTATTTT. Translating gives CASRRQRSTDTQYF.

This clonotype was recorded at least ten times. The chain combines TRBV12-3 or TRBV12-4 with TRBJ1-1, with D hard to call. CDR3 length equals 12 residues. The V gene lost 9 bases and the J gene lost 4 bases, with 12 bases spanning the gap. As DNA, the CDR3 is TGTGCCAGTAGCTTACAATTCACTGAAGCTTTCTTT. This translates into CASSLQFTEAFF.

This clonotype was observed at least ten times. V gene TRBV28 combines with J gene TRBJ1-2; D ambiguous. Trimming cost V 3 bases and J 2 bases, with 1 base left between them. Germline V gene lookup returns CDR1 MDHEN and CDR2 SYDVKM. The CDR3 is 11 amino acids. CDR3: CASSLNYGYTF. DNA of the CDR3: TGTGCCAGCAGTTTGAACTATGGCTACACCTTC.

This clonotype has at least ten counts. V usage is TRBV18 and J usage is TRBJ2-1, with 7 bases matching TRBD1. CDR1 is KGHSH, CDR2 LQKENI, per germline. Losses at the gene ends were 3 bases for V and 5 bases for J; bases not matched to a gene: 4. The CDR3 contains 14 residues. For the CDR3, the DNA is TGTGCCAGCTCACCTGCTGGGACAGACAATGAGCAGTTCTTC. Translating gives CASSPAGTDNEQFF.

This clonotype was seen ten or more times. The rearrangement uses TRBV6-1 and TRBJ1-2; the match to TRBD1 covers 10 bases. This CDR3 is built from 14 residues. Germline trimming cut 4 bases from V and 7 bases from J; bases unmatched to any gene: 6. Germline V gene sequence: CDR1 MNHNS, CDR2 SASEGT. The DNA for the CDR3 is TGTGCCAGCAGTGCCACCTGGGACAGGGGTGGCTACACCTTC. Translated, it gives CASSATWDRGGYTF.

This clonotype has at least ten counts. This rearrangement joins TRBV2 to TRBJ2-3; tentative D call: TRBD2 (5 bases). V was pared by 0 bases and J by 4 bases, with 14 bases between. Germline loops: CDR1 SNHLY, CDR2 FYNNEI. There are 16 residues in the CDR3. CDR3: CASSEAGWERADTQYF. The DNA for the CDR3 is TGTGCCAGCAGTGAAGCGGGGTGGGAGAGGGCAGATACGCAGTATTTT.

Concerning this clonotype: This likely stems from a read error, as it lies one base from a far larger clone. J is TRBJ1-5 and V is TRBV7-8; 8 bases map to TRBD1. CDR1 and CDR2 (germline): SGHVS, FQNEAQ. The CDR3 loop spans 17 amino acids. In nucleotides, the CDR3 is TGTGCCTGGAGTGTACCCTACGGGACAGGTGGAAATCAGCTCCAGCATTTT. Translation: CAWSVPYGTGGNQLQHF.

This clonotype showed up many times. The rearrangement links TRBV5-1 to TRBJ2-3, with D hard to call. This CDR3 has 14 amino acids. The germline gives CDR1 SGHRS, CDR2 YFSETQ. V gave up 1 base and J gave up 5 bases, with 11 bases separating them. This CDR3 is CASSLQGGIDTQYF. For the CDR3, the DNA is TGCGCCAGCAGCTTGCAAGGTGGCATAGATACGCAGTATTTT.

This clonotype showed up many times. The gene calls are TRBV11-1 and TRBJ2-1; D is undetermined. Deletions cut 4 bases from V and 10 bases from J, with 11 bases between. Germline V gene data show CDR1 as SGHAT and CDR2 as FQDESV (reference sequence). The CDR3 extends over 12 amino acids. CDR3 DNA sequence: TGTGCCAGCAGCTATAACGGGCCGGAGCAGTTCTTC. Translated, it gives CASSYNGPEQFF.